The sequence of this TCR beta chain was determined in a study of T cell responses to AZD1222 COVID-19 vaccine. Findings and caveats of the study: The repertoires were collected only after the peak T cell response. The study reported that nearly half of spike-specific TCRs target unmutated variant regions.

As to this clone: Its antigen is currently unknown.

The assay was immunoSEQ multiplex PCR, and TCRdb's table has in-frame clones only and misses some. The sample shows 130,000 to 150,000 clones, 85% to 95% of them seen only once. V was pared by 3 bases and J by 7 bases, with 16 bases between. This CDR3 comprises 15 residues. CDR1 SEHNR and CDR2 FQNEAQ come from the germline V gene (reference sequence). The V and J genes are TRBV7-9 and TRBJ2-1; a weak D match, TRBD1 (6 bases). The sequence was obtained from an adult in good health. The material sequenced was peripheral blood, taken on day 0 of AZD1222 vaccination. The CDR3 sequence is CASSFALTGSNEQFF. The CDR3 bases are TGTGCCAGCAGCTTTGCTCTAACAGGGTCAAATGAGCAGTTCTTC.